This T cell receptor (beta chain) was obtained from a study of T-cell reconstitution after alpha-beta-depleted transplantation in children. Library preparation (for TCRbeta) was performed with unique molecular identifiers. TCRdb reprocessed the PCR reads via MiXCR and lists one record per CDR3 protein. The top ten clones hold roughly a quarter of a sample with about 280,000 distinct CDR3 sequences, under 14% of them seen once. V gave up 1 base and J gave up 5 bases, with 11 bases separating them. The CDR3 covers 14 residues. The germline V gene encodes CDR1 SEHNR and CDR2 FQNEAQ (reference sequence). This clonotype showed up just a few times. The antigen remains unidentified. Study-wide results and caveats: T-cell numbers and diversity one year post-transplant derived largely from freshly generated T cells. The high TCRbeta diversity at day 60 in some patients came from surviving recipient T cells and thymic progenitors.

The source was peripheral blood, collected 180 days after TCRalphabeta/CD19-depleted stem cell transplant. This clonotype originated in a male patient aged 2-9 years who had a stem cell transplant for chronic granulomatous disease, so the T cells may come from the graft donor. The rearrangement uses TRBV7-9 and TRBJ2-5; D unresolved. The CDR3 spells CASSLGPATETQYF. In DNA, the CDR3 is TGTGCCAGCAGCTTAGGCCCGGCCACGGAGACCCAGTACTTC. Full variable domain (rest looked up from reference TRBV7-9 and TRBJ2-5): DTGVSQNPRHKITKRGQNVTFRCDPISEHNRLYWYRQTLGQGPEFLTYFQNEAQLEKSRLLSDRFSAERPKGSFSTLEIQRTEQGDSAMYLCASSLGPATETQYFGPGTRLLVL.